The 27 T cell receptor beta chains reported below all come from one sample, sequenced in a study of T cell responses to AZD1222 COVID-19 vaccine. Repertoires were generated with immunoSEQ multiplex PCR, while TCRdb's copy carries only in-frame clones and drops some. The sample carries roughly 150,000 clones, approximately 91% recorded once. This specimen consisted of peripheral blood, obtained 28 days after the second AZD1222 dose. The receptors were gathered from an adult who received the AZD1222 COVID-19 vaccine.

This CDR3 reads CASSVAAGDYNEQFF. CDR3 DNA: TGTGCCAGCAGCGTAGCAGCGGGGGACTACAATGAGCAGTTCTTC. V is TRBV9 and J is TRBJ2-1, with 8 bases aligning to TRBD2. This CDR3 has 15 residues. The trim removed 0 bases at V and 3 bases at J, leaving 2 bases unmatched. CDR1 and CDR2 (germline): SGDLS, YYNGEE.

This chain joins TRBV19 and TRBJ1-5; D not certain. The CDR3 runs 14 residues. With 3 bases removed from V and 5 bases from J, the gap between germline ends came to 11 bases. Germline lookup yields CDR1 LNHDA and CDR2 SQIVND (reference sequence). CDR3 residues: CASSINRIYQPQHF. The CDR3 DNA reads TGTGCCAGTAGTATCAACCGGATTTATCAGCCCCAGCATTTT.

CDR3: CASSPVGENEKLFF. The CDR3 DNA reads as TGTGCCAGCTCACCGGTTGGGGAAAATGAAAAACTGTTTTTT. The chain couples TRBV18 to TRBJ1-4; D gene uncertain. Trimming took off 3 bases at V and 5 bases at J, with 10 bases between the two ends. The length of the CDR3 is 14 residues. Germline V gene data show CDR1 as KGHSH and CDR2 as LQKENI.

The chain combines TRBV18 with TRBJ2-2; no reliable D call. Germline lookup yields CDR1 KGHSH and CDR2 LQKENI. The V gene lost 0 bases and the J gene lost 7 bases, with 9 bases spanning the gap. This CDR3 spans 14 amino acids. CDR3 loop: CASSPPSAIGELFF. CDR3 in DNA: TGTGCCAGCTCACCACCATCTGCGATCGGGGAGCTGTTTTTT.

V usage is TRBV12-3 or TRBV12-4 and J usage is TRBJ1-6; no reliable D call. The length of the CDR3 is 13 residues. V lost 2 bases, J lost 9 bases, and 8 bases lay in between. CDR3 in DNA: TGTGCCAGCAGTTTAATGTGGGGTTCACCCCTCCACTTT. Protein sequence: CASSLMWGSPLHF.

This chain connects TRBV3-1 (or the pseudogene TRBV3-2) to TRBJ2-5; D remains unclear. There are 11 residues in the CDR3. CDR1 and CDR2 (germline): LGHDT, YNNKEL (reference sequence). Trimming pared 5 bases from V and 2 bases from J, leaving 3 bases between. In nucleotides, the CDR3 is TGTGCCAGCAGCACACAAGAGACCCAGTACTTC. This translates into CASSTQETQYF.

The genes are TRBV10-2 and TRBJ1-5, with a possible D match to TRBD1 (5 bases). The V gene lost 2 bases and the J gene lost 5 bases, with 10 bases spanning the gap. Germline V CDR1 and CDR2: WSHSY, SAAADI. The CDR3 spans 14 residues. CDR3 protein: CASSEAGGDQPQHF. The CDR3 DNA sequence: TGCGCCAGCAGTGAGGCGGGGGGGGATCAGCCCCAGCATTTT.

The V and J genes are TRBV9 and TRBJ2-7, with 8 bases identical to TRBD1. CDR3 length: 14 residues. Losses at the gene ends were 4 bases for V and 4 bases for J; bases not matched to a gene: 7. Germline V gene data show CDR1 as SGDLS and CDR2 as YYNGEE. The CDR3 coding sequence is TGTGCCAGCAGCCCTGGACAGGGTAATTACGAGCAGTACTTC. It translates to CASSPGQGNYEQYF.

The rearrangement joins TRBV5-1 to TRBJ1-2; D is uncertain. Per the germline V gene, CDR1 is SGHRS and CDR2 is YFSETQ. The V gene lost 2 bases and the J gene lost 8 bases, with 19 bases spanning the gap. The CDR3 consists of 15 residues. Here the CDR3 reads CASSLAGFAGPGYTF. CDR3 in DNA: TGCGCCAGCAGCTTAGCGGGATTCGCCGGACCCGGCTACACCTTC.

The J gene is TRBJ2-5, the V gene TRBV5-5; D might be TRBD2 (5 bases). Germline CDR1 and CDR2: SGHKS and YYEKEE (reference sequence). The CDR3 length is 15 residues. The V end was cut by 5 bases, the J end by 4 bases, with 18 bases between. CDR3 coding DNA: TGTGCCAGCAGGAGTGGGCCCGGAGGTCGAGAGACCCAGTACTTC. The encoded protein is CASRSGPGGRETQYF.

The chain's CDR3 is CASNRNEKLFF. CDR3 coding DNA: TGTGCCAGCAATAGGAATGAAAAACTGTTTTTT. The rearrangement uses TRBV2 and TRBJ1-4; D remains unclear. Trimming pared 7 bases from V and 5 bases from J, leaving 5 bases between. Germline lookup yields CDR1 SNHLY and CDR2 FYNNEI. CDR3 length equals 11 residues.

The chain has TRBV19 and TRBJ1-3; TRBD1 matches at 8 bases. Unmatched junction bases numbered 4, after V lost 4 bases and J lost 2 bases. Germline V gives CDR1 LNHDA, CDR2 SQIVND (reference sequence). This CDR3 has 15 amino acids. CDR3 sequence reads: CASSTRQGTGNTIYF. The CDR3 bases are TGTGCCAGTAGTACACGACAGGGGACTGGAAACACCATATATTTT.

The rearrangement uses TRBV5-1 and TRBJ1-6; D call uncertain. The CDR3 has 15 residues. Trimming removed 4 bases from V and 7 bases from J, with 15 bases in between. Germline V gene data show CDR1 as SGHRS and CDR2 as YFSETQ. CDR3 DNA: TGCGCCAGCAGCCCGGGAGCCACTGGGAATTCACCCCTCCACTTT. Protein: CASSPGATGNSPLHF.

This clone has more than one count but fewer than ten. V usage is TRBV21-1 and J usage is TRBJ1-1. TRBV21-1 is deemed a pseudogene. The length of the CDR3 is 14 residues. The CDR3 loop is CASRKDAGSTEAFF. CDR3 DNA: TGTGCCAGCAGGAAGGACGCAGGGAGCACTGAAGCTTTCTTT.

This sequence joins TRBV12-5 and TRBJ2-7; a weak D match, TRBD1 (5 bases). CDR1 is LGHNT and CDR2 is FRNRAP in the germline V gene. Trimming took 4 bases from V and 0 from J, leaving 16 bases between them. This CDR3 region has 16 residues. The CDR3 DNA reads as TGTGCTAGTGGTTCCCCGGCCAGGGCTAGCTCCTACGAGCAGTACTTC. It is translated as CASGSPARASSYEQYF.

This clone was picked up a small number of times. For the CDR3, the DNA is TGTGCCAGCAGCCCGCATAGCGTTGATACGCAGTATTTT. Its translation is CASSPHSVDTQYF. The gene calls are TRBV13 and TRBJ2-3; D may be TRBD2 (5 bases). The CDR3 totals 13 residues. The V gene's germline CDR1 is PRHDT and CDR2 FYEKMQ (reference sequence). V was clipped by 5 bases and J by 6 bases, with 12 bases between them.

J is TRBJ1-1 and V is TRBV19; 8 bases align to TRBD1. From germline, CDR1 is LNHDA and CDR2 SQIVND (reference sequence). This CDR3 is 15 amino acids long. With 6 bases clipped from V and 1 base from J, the junction kept 7 bases outside the gene matches. The CDR3 loop is CASRLRQGWNTEAFF. In DNA, the CDR3 is TGTGCCAGTAGGTTAAGACAGGGGTGGAACACTGAAGCTTTCTTT.

This rearrangement joins TRBV23-1 to TRBJ1-6; possibly TRBD1 for D (6 bases). TRBV23-1 is marked as an open reading frame, function uncertain. This CDR3 region has 21 residues. Trimming removed 6 bases from V and 0 bases from J, with 27 bases in between. CDR3 protein: CASSHLAGRGNLSSYNSPLHF. CDR3 bases: TGCGCCAGCAGCCACTTAGCGGGCAGGGGAAACTTGAGCTCCTATAATTCACCCCTCCACTTT.

The chain combines TRBV4-1 with TRBJ1-2, with 9 bases fitting TRBD1. The CDR3 is 15 amino acids. After removal of 4 bases from V and 6 bases from J, the junction contained 9 bases not matched to a gene. Germline V gives CDR1 MGHRA, CDR2 YSYEKL. The CDR3: CASSPTGGRVNGYTF. CDR3 coding DNA: TGCGCCAGCAGCCCGACAGGGGGTCGTGTGAATGGCTACACCTTC.

The chain uses TRBV6-5 and TRBJ2-7; no clear D gene. The V gene's germline CDR1 is MNHEY and CDR2 SVGAGI. CDR3 length equals 12 residues. Trimming left V 7 bases short and J 3 bases short, with 10 bases between. CDR3 residues: CASKASSYEQYF. CDR3 nucleotides: TGTGCCAGCAAGGCCAGTAGCTACGAGCAGTACTTC.

The V call is TRBV4-2, the J call TRBJ1-2, with D tentatively TRBD1 (6 bases). CDR3 size: 15 residues. Per germline, CDR1 LGHNA and CDR2 YNFKEQ. The ends were cut back, 2 bases at V and 4 bases at J, with 14 bases in the middle. The CDR3 spells CASSQPGAGTYGYTF. CDR3 coding DNA: TGTGCCAGCAGCCAACCGGGGGCGGGGACCTATGGCTACACCTTC.

The V and J genes are TRBV6-5 and TRBJ1-1; 7 nucleotides agree with TRBD1. CDR1 is MNHEY and CDR2 is SVGAGI in the germline V gene. This CDR3 comprises 13 residues. With 10 bases clipped from V and 0 bases from J, the junction kept 5 bases outside the gene matches. For the CDR3, the DNA is TGTGCCACGTCAGGGGGTCTGAACACTGAAGCTTTCTTT. It is translated as CATSGGLNTEAFF.

The chain uses TRBV14 and TRBJ1-6; TRBD1 matches 7 bases. V lost 2 bases to trimming and J lost 3 bases; unmatched junction nucleotides: 13. CDR1 is SGHDN and CDR2 is FVKESK in the germline V gene. CDR3 length: 19 amino acids. CDR3 in amino acids: CASSQITGTDGFYNSPLHF. CDR3 coding DNA: TGTGCCAGCAGCCAAATTACCGGGACAGATGGCTTCTATAATTCACCCCTCCACTTT.

This clone was recorded once. The genes are TRBV6-5 and TRBJ1-1; no firm D call. Germline assignment: CDR1 MNHEY and CDR2 SVGAGI. The CDR3 contains 15 residues. Trimming left V 0 bases short and J 0 bases short, with 8 bases between. The CDR3 loop reads CASSYSEKMNTEAFF. The CDR3 nucleotides read TGTGCCAGCAGTTACTCGGAGAAGATGAACACTGAAGCTTTCTTT.

This clone was found once. This chain links TRBV4-1 with TRBJ1-5; TRBD1 might be the D (6 bases). Trimming removed 3 bases at V and 4 bases at J, with 16 bases between. CDR3 length equals 16 residues. CDR1 is MGHRA, CDR2 YSYEKL, per germline. CDR3 amino acids: CASSHTRLRGNQPQHF. DNA for the CDR3: TGCGCCAGCAGCCACACCAGGTTAAGGGGGAATCAGCCCCAGCATTTT.

The gene calls are TRBV2 and TRBJ1-5, with D maybe TRBD1 (5 bases). Germline values: CDR1 SNHLY, CDR2 FYNNEI. V shed 6 bases and J shed 6 bases, with 9 bases lying between them. The CDR3 runs 12 residues. As DNA, the CDR3 is TGTGCCAGCAGGGGGCGCGTTCAGCCCCAGCATTTT. Protein: CASRGRVQPQHF.

The chain joins TRBV3-1 (or the pseudogene TRBV3-2) to TRBJ2-1, with unresolved D. The CDR3 has 17 amino acids. Germline CDR1 is LGHDT and CDR2 is YNNKEL (reference sequence). V shed 2 bases and J shed 4 bases, with 18 bases lying between them. CDR3 region: CASSQLGPRRQYNEQFF. CDR3 DNA: TGTGCCAGCAGCCAATTAGGCCCCCGGCGGCAATACAATGAGCAGTTCTTC.